The 22 T cell receptor beta chains below come from one sample, sequenced in a study of T cells in Graves' hyperthyroidism and ophthalmopathy. Amplification of TCR beta CDR3 regions used RNA as the template. First-round RT-PCR targeting the TCR CDR3 was performed with the HTBI primer set. One entry per CDR3 protein, called by TCRdb with MiXCR from the multiplex PCR reads. The sample holds tens of thousands of distinct CDR3 sequences, approximately 46% seen once. Sequenced sample: blood. These receptors all stem from a woman aged 30 to 39 with Graves' hyperthyroidism.

This clonotype is classed as medium-sized. The V and J genes are TRBV7-8 and TRBJ1-1; D is undetermined. V lost 1 base and J lost 1, with 4 bases in between. CDR1 is SGHVS, CDR2 FQNEAQ, per germline. There are 13 residues in the CDR3. The CDR3 DNA sequence: TGTGCCAGCAGCTTAGAAAGGAACACTGAAGCTTTCTTT. Its protein is CASSLERNTEAFF.

CDR3 DNA: TGCGCCAGCAGCACTGGACAGTTGAACACTGAAGCTTTCTTT. Translating it yields CASSTGQLNTEAFF. The genes are TRBV5-1 and TRBJ1-1, with D possibly TRBD1 on 6 matching bases. V lost 4 bases, J lost 0 bases, and 10 bases lay in between. Germline V gene lookup returns CDR1 SGHRS and CDR2 YFSETQ. The CDR3 runs 14 residues.

This clonotype was seen just once. The CDR3 end shows no conserved phenylalanine or tryptophan, and so a read error is likely. V usage is TRBV6-6 and J usage is TRBJ2-7; a possible D gene is TRBD2 (5 bases). The germline gives CDR1 MNHNY, CDR2 SVGAGI (reference sequence). The CDR3 is 12 residues long. CDR3 DNA sequence: TGTGCCAGCAGTAACAGCGGATACGGGCAGTACTAC. Amino acid sequence: CASSNSGYGQYY.

The chain joins TRBV29-1 to TRBJ2-1; 9 bases fit TRBD2. The V and J ends lost 6 bases and 5 bases, in that order; junction bases with no gene match: 8. This CDR3 is 14 amino acids long. CDR1 is SQVTM, CDR2 ANQGSEA, per germline. The CDR3: CSVGPRTSDNEQFF. The CDR3 nucleotides read TGCAGCGTAGGCCCCCGGACTAGCGACAATGAGCAGTTCTTC.

This clonotype was counted only a few times. This chain joins TRBV12-3 or TRBV12-4 and TRBJ1-6; the match to TRBD1 covers 7 bases. The V and J ends lost 6 bases and 7 bases, in that order; junction bases with no gene match: 6. The CDR3 loop spans 14 amino acids. DNA for the CDR3: TGTGCCAGCAGGACAGGGATGTCGAATTCACCCCTCCACTTT. This codes for CASRTGMSNSPLHF.

J is TRBJ1-5 and V is TRBV7-8; no reliable D call. The germline CDR1 and CDR2 sequences are SGHVS and FQNEAQ. The V and J ends lost 1 base and 9 bases respectively, with 10 bases between them. CDR3 length: 13 amino acids. The CDR3 DNA reads TGTGCCAGCAGCTTAGGGGGTAGTTGGCCCCAGCATTTT. Residues: CASSLGGSWPQHF.

V usage is TRBV2 and J usage is TRBJ2-7, with 11 nucleotides matching TRBD1. V shed 4 bases and J 8 bases; nucleotides not matched to a gene: 10. Germline values: CDR1 SNHLY, CDR2 FYNNEI. The CDR3 covers 15 residues. The DNA for the CDR3 is TGTGCCAGCAGTGCACCGGGACAGGGGGTTTTGAAGCAGTACTTC. As protein: CASSAPGQGVLKQYF.

This clonotype ranks as medium-sized. This chain joins TRBV20-1 and TRBJ1-4; D is unclear. The CDR3 covers 13 residues. V dropped 6 bases and J dropped 5 bases, with 13 bases sitting between them. Germline values: CDR1 DFQATT, CDR2 SNEGSKA (reference sequence). The CDR3, as DNA: TGCAGTGCGGTCAGGATCCTAAATGAAAAACTGTTTTTT. It is translated as CSAVRILNEKLFF.

By share, this clonotype counts as medium-sized. The V gene is TRBV2, the J gene TRBJ2-2; 9 bases match TRBD1. This CDR3 has 15 amino acids. The germline CDR1 and CDR2 sequences are SNHLY and FYNNEI. With 8 bases clipped from V and 4 bases from J, the junction kept 8 bases outside the gene matches. The CDR3 spells CASSQQGAGTGELFF. Here the CDR3 DNA reads TGTGCCAGCTCTCAACAGGGGGCGGGCACCGGGGAGCTGTTTTTT.

This clonotype was seen repeatedly, ten times or more. The rearrangement links TRBV4-2 to TRBJ1-3; 9 nucleotides line up with TRBD1. J was trimmed by 6 bases and V by 8 bases; bases with no gene match: 2. The germline CDR1 and CDR2 sequences are LGHNA and YNFKEQ. The CDR3 runs 12 residues. CDR3 in DNA: TGTGCCAGCCGACAGGGGGTAAACACCATATATTTT. As protein: CASRQGVNTIYF.

The V call is TRBV7-2, the J call TRBJ2-7; 8 bases match TRBD1. Losses at the gene ends were 5 bases for V and 6 bases for J; bases not matched to a gene: 6. Germline values: CDR1 SGHTA, CDR2 FQGNSA. The CDR3 length is 13 residues. The CDR3, as DNA: TGTGCCAGCAGCCGACAGGGGCCCTGCGAGCAGTACTTC. This translates into CASSRQGPCEQYF.

With respect to this clonotype: As the CDR3 is not closed by the conserved phenylalanine or tryptophan, this likely results from a read error. The chain recombines TRBV7-2 with TRBJ2-1; TRBD2 agrees at 13 bases. The CDR3 spans 21 residues. The germline CDR1 and CDR2 sequences are SGHTA and FQGNSA. V lost 2 bases to trimming and J lost 4 bases; unmatched junction nucleotides: 17. The CDR3 loop is CASSLFGSGTSGKKVYNEQFL. CDR3 sequence (DNA): TGTGCCAGCAGCTTATTTGGTTCCGGGACTAGCGGGAAAAAGGTGTACAATGAGCAGTTCCTC.

This clonotype was recorded many times. The rearrangement links TRBV28 to TRBJ1-5, with a tentative D call TRBD1 (5 bases). CDR1 and CDR2 from the germline V gene are MDHEN and SYDVKM. The CDR3 extends over 16 amino acids. Trimming took 6 bases from V and 0 from J, leaving 15 bases between them. For the CDR3, the DNA is TGTGCCAGCAGGATCCAGGGATCGTATAGCAATCAGCCCCAGCATTTT. Its translation is CASRIQGSYSNQPQHF.

This clonotype is deemed medium-sized. The chain recombines TRBV20-1 with TRBJ2-7; 8 nucleotides agree with TRBD1. Germline V gene lookup returns CDR1 DFQATT and CDR2 SNEGSKA (reference sequence). The V segment lost 6 bases and the J segment 2 bases; nucleotides outside the gene matches: 9. This CDR3 is 14 amino acids long. This CDR3 is CSAPDRGGPYEQYF. CDR3 DNA: TGCAGTGCCCCTGACAGGGGTGGACCCTACGAGCAGTACTTC.

Regarding this clonotype: At one end, the junction sequence differs from germline, possibly due to a read error. The V gene is TRBV20-1, the J gene TRBJ1-1; D gene uncertain. Germline V gene data show CDR1 as DFQATT and CDR2 as SNEGSKA (reference sequence). CDR3 size: 15 residues. For the CDR3, the DNA is TGCAGTGCTAGAGGGCGGCGTGCTATGAACACGGAAGCTTTCTTT. Translating gives CSARGRRAMNTEAFF.

By sample share, this clonotype is medium-sized. The chain links TRBV20-1 to TRBJ1-4; unclear D gene. Trimming pared 0 bases from V and 8 bases from J, leaving 1 base between. Germline assignment: CDR1 DFQATT and CDR2 SNEGSKA (reference sequence). This CDR3 region has 10 residues. Written as DNA, the CDR3 is TGCAGTGCTAGAGAAGAAAAACTGTTTTTT. Residues: CSAREEKLFF.

At least ten counts were recorded for this clonotype. The rearrangement uses TRBV7-8 and TRBJ1-2; TRBD1 matches at 7 bases. The CDR3 loop spans 13 amino acids. Germline lookup yields CDR1 SGHVS and CDR2 FQNEAQ. J gave up 2 bases and V 6 bases, and 3 bases lay outside the gene matches. The CDR3 sequence: CASSQDRNYGYTF. The CDR3 bases are TGTGCCAGCAGTCAGGACAGGAACTATGGCTACACCTTC.

Points on this clonotype: A junction boundary mismatches the germline segment, possibly from a read error. This sequence joins TRBV24-1 and TRBJ2-6; TRBD1 aligns across 8 bases. The germline CDR1 and CDR2 sequences are KGHDR and SFDVKD. The CDR3 is 12 residues long. The CDR3 DNA is TGTGCCACCCGGACAGGGACCGACACTGAAGCTTTC. Its protein is CATRTGTDTEAF.

CDR3 sequence: CASSVAGGGHTF. The CDR3 DNA reads TGTGCCAGCAGCGTAGCTGGAGGAGGCCACACCTTC. V and J are TRBV9 and TRBJ1-2; D ambiguous. V shed 0 bases and J shed 12 bases, with 12 bases lying between them. Germline loops: CDR1 SGDLS, CDR2 YYNGEE. The CDR3 runs 12 residues.

In its sample, this clonotype was seen many times. This chain links TRBV30 with TRBJ1-6, with no clear D. The germline V and J ends were trimmed by 3 bases and 10 bases, with 10 bases remaining between them. Germline V CDR1 and CDR2: GTSNPN, SVGIG (reference sequence). This CDR3 is 12 amino acids long. In DNA, the CDR3 is TGTGCCTGGAGCAAGGTTTGGTCACCCCTCCACTTT. Its translation: CAWSKVWSPLHF.

The rearrangement links TRBV19 to TRBJ1-5, with a tentative D call TRBD1 (5 bases). CDR3 length equals 13 residues. V lost 7 bases and J lost 6, with 13 bases in between. Germline CDR1 reads LNHDA; CDR2 reads SQIVND (reference sequence). CDR3 nucleotide sequence: TGTGCCAGTACCCCGGTTGGGGGTCAGCCCCAGCATTTT. This codes for CASTPVGGQPQHF.

By share, this clonotype counts as medium-sized. The V and J genes are TRBV7-6 and TRBJ2-1; the match to TRBD2 covers 10 bases. After removal of 5 bases from V and 7 bases from J, the junction contained 8 bases not matched to a gene. Per the germline V gene, CDR1 is SGHVS and CDR2 is FNYEAQ. This CDR3 spans 15 amino acids. The CDR3 DNA is TGTGCCAGCAGCGTCCTAGCGGGAGATGGGAATGAGCAGTTCTTC. This gives the protein CASSVLAGDGNEQFF.